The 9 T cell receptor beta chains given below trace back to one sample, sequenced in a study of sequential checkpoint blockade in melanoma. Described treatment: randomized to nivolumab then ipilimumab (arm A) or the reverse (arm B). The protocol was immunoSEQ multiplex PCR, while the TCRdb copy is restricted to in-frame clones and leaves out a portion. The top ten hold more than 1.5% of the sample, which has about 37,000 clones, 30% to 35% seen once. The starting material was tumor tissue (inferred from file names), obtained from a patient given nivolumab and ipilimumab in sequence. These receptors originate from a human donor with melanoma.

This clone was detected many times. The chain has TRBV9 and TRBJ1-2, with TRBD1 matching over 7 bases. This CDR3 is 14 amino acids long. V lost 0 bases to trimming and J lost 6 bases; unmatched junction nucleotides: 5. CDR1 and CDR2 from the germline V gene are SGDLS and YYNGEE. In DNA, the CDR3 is TGTGCCAGCAGCGTAGAGACAGGGTCCCATGGCTACACCTTC. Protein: CASSVETGSHGYTF. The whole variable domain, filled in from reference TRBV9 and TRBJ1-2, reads DSGVTQTPKHLITATGQRVTLRCSPRSGDLSVYWYQQSLDQGLQFLIQYYNGEERAKGNILERFSAQQFPDLHSELNLSSLELGDSALYFCASSVETGSHGYTFGSGTRLTVV.

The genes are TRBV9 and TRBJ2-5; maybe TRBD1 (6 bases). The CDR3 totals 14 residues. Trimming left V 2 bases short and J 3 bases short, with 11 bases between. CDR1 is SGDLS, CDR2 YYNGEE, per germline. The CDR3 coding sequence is TGTGCCAGCAGCGTTATGGGGGCGAAAGAGACCCAGTACTTC. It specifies CASSVMGAKETQYF.

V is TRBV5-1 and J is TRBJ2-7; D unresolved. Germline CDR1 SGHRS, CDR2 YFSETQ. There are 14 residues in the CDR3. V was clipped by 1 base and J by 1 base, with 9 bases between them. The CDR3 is CASSLFGSSYEQYF. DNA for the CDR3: TGCGCCAGCAGCTTGTTTGGATCTTCCTACGAGCAGTACTTC.

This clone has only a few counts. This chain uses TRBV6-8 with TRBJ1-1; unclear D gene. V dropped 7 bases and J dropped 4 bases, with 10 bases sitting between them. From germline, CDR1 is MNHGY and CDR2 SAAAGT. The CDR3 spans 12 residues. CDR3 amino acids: CASTHTGTEAFF. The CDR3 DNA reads TGTGCCAGCACCCACACGGGCACTGAAGCTTTCTTT.

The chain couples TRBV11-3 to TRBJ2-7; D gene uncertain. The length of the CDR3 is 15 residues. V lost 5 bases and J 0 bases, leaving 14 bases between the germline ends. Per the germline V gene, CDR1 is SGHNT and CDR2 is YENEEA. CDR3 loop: CASSPYAGSSYEQYF. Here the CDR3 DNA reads TGTGCCAGCAGCCCCTACGCCGGAAGCTCCTACGAGCAGTACTTC.

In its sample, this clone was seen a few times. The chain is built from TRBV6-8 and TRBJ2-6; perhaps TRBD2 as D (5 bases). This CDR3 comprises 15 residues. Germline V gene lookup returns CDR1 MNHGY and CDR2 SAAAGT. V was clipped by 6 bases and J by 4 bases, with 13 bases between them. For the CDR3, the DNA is TGTGCCAGCAGCGGAGGAAGGCAGGGGGCCAACGTCCTGACTTTC. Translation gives CASSGGRQGANVLTF.

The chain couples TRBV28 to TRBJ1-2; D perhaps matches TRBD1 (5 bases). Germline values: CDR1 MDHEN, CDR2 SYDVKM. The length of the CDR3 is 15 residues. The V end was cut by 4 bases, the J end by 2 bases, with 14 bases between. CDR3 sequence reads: CASSSYGTENYGYTF. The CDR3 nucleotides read TGTGCCAGCAGTTCGTACGGGACGGAGAACTATGGCTACACCTTC.

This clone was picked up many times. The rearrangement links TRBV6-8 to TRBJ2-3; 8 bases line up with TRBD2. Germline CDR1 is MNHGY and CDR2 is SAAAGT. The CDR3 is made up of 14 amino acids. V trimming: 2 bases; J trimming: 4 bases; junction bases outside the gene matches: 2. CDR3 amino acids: CASSYAGGSDTQYF. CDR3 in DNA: TGTGCCAGCAGTTACGCGGGGGGMTCAGATACGCAGTATTTT.

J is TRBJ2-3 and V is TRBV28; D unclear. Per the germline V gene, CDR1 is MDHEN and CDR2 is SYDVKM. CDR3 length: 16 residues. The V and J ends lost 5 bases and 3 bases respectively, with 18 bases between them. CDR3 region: CASSGSQRAGTDTQYF. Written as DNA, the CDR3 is TGTGCCAGCAGTGGCTCTCAAAGGGCCGGGACAGATACGCAGTATTTT.